The rows below give T cell receptor beta chains drawn from one sample of a study of identical twins. MiXCR was run by TCRdb on the 5' RACE reads, yielding one entry per CDR3 protein. The repertoire holds about 530,000 distinct CDR3 sequences, with approximately 20% as singletons. In addition, the sample was reused for a study of yellow fever vaccine responses in identical twins.

Material for sequencing was CD4+ T cells sorted from blood. The receptors come from a woman aged 18-30 years in good health. The CDR3 runs from the conserved cysteine through the conserved F or W. The order of the fields is clone size, D gene, V gene, J gene, CDR3 protein, CDR3 DNA. D genes are given only for firm matches. The listing skips clone size in some rows; elsewhere it reads once, few, many or a size class.

abundance: NA; d_gene: NA; v_gene: TRBV20-1; j_gene: TRBJ1-5; CDR3aa: CSARPGSSNQPQHF; CDR3nt: TGCAGTGCTAGACCTGGGTCGAGCAATCAGCCCCAGCATTTT
abundance: few; d_gene: NA; v_gene: TRBV24-1; j_gene: TRBJ2-1; CDR3aa: CATSFPGFNEQFF; CDR3nt: TGTGCCACCAGTTTTCCGGGGTTTAATGAGCAGTTCTTC
abundance: NA; d_gene: NA; v_gene: TRBV12-3/TRBV12-4; j_gene: TRBJ2-3; CDR3aa: CASSPARISTDTQYF; CDR3nt: TGTGCCAGCAGCCCCGCCCGAATTAGCACAGATACGCAGTATTTT
abundance: few; d_gene: TRBD2; v_gene: TRBV19; j_gene: TRBJ2-2; CDR3aa: CASMGGGNTGELFF; CDR3nt: TGTGCCAGTATGGGGGGGGGTAACACCGGGGAGCTGTTTTTT
abundance: few; d_gene: NA; v_gene: TRBV5-1; j_gene: TRBJ2-2; CDR3aa: CASSFRADDTGELFF; CDR3nt: TGCGCCAGCAGCTTTCGGGCAGATGACACCGGGGAGCTGTTTTTT
abundance: many; d_gene: TRBD2; v_gene: TRBV29-1; j_gene: TRBJ2-1; CDR3aa: CSVRTSGTYNEQFF; CDR3nt: TGCAGCGTGCGGACTAGCGGGACCTACAATGAGCAGTTCTTC
abundance: NA; d_gene: NA; v_gene: TRBV11-2; j_gene: TRBJ2-5; CDR3aa: CASSWGPQETQYF; CDR3nt: TGTGCCAGCAGCTGGGGACCGCAAGAGACCCAGTACTTC
abundance: NA; d_gene: NA; v_gene: TRBV5-1; j_gene: TRBJ2-3; CDR3aa: CASSLEADTQYF; CDR3nt: TGCGCCAGCAGCTTGGAAGCTGATACGCAGTATTTT
abundance: NA; d_gene: TRBD1; v_gene: TRBV12-3/TRBV12-4; j_gene: TRBJ2-1; CDR3aa: CASSPYGQVNEQFF; CDR3nt: TGTGCCAGCAGTCCCTACGGACAGGTCAATGAGCAGTTCTTC
abundance: NA; d_gene: TRBD2; v_gene: TRBV10-3; j_gene: TRBJ2-1; CDR3aa: CAIHEAGSSYNEQFF; CDR3nt: TGTGCCATTCACGAAGCGGGAAGCTCCTACAATGAGCAGTTCTTC
abundance: NA; d_gene: NA; v_gene: TRBV15; j_gene: TRBJ2-1; CDR3aa: CATSRVGAPHNEQFF; CDR3nt: TGTGCCACCAGCAGAGTGGGCGCCCCCCACAATGAGCAGTTCTTC
abundance: NA; d_gene: TRBD2; v_gene: TRBV5-1; j_gene: TRBJ2-7; CDR3aa: CASSPVGGSPPYEQYF; CDR3nt: TGCGCCAGCAGTCCTGTTGGCGGGAGTCCTCCCTACGAGCAGTACTTC